This TCR beta chain was captured by sequencing in a study of cytomegalovirus exposure and HLA in healthy donors. General study points: The study carried out a later analysis of TCR beta sequences. It associated some 18,000 of them with specific HLA alleles at a false discovery rate of 0.05. With high specificity and sensitivity, the classifier reportedly diagnosed cytomegalovirus status.

The PCR employed 60 Vbeta primers together with 13 Jbeta primers. Sequencing was performed with immunoSEQ multiplex PCR; in TCRdb, only in-frame clones are kept and a portion is missing. Of roughly 150,000 clones listed, roughly 80% are singletons. The CDR3 extends over 14 amino acids. Germline V CDR1 and CDR2: SGHTA, FQGNSA. The V end was cut by 5 bases, the J end by 5 bases, with 12 bases between. In regard to this clone: As yet, its antigen is unknown.

The sequence derives from a male donor in good health and CMV-seronegative. The J gene is TRBJ2-2, the V gene TRBV7-2; D gene uncertain. Sample: PBMCs. This chain's CDR3 is CASSPPTDTGELFF. The CDR3 region has the DNA TGTGCCAGCAGCCCTCCGACTGATACCGGGGAGCTGTTTTTT.